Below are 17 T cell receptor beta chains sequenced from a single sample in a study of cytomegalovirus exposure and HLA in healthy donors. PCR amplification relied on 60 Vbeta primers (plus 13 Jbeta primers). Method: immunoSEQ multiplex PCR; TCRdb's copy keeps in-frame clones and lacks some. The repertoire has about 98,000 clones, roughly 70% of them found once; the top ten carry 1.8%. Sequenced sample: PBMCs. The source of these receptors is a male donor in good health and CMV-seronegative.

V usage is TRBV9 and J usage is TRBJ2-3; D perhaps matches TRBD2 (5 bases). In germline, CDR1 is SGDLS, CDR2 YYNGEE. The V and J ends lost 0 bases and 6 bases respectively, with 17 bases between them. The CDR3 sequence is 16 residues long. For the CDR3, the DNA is TGTGCCAGCAGCGTAGGCGAGCGGCCCCAGAGGGATACGCAGTATTTT. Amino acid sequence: CASSVGERPQRDTQYF.

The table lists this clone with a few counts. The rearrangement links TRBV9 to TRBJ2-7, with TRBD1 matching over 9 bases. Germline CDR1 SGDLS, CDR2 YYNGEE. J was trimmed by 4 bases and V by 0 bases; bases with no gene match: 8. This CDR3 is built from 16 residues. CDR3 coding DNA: TGTGCCAGCAGCGTAGCCCCCGACAGGGGGTATTACGAGCAGTACTTC. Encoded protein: CASSVAPDRGYYEQYF.

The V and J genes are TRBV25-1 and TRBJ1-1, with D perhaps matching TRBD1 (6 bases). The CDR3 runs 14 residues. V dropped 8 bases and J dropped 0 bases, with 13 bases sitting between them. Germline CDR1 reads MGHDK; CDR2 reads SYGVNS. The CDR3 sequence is CASRQETMNTEAFF. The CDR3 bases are TGTGCCAGCCGACAGGAAACCATGAACACTGAAGCTTTCTTT.

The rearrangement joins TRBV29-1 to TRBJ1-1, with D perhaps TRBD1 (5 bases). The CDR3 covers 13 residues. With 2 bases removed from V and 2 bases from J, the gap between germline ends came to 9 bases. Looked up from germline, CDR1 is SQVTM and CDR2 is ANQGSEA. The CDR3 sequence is CSVELGGNTEAFF. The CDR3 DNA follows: TGCAGCGTTGAACTGGGGGGAAACACTGAAGCTTTCTTT.

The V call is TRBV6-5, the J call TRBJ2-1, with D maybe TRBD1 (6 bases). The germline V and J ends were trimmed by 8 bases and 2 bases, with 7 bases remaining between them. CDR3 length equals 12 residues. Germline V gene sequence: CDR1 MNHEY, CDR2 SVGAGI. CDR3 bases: TGTGCCAGCGGGGGCCCCTACAATGAGCAGTTCTTC. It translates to CASGGPYNEQFF.

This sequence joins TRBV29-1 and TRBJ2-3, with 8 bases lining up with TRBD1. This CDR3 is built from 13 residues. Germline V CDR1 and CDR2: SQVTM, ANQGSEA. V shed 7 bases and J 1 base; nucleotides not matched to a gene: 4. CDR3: CSAGQGGTDTQYF. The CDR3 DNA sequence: TGCAGCGCTGGACAGGGTGGCACAGATACGCAGTATTTT.

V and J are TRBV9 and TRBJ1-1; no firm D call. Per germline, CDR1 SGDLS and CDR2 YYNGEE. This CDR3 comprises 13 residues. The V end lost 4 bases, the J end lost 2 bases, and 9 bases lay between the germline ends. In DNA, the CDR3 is TGTGCCAGCAGCCCTCGGGTCAACACTGAAGCTTTCTTT. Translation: CASSPRVNTEAFF.

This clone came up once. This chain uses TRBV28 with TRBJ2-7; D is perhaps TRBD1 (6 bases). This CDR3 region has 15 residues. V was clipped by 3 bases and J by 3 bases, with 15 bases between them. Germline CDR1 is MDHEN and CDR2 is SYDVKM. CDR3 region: CASSFRGGQIYEQYF. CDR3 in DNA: TGTGCCAGCAGTTTCAGAGGGGGACAAATCTACGAGCAGTACTTC.

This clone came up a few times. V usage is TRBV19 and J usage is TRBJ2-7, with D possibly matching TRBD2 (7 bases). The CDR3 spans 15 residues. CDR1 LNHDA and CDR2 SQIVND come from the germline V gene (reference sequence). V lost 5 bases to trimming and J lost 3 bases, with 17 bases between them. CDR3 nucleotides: TGTGCCAGTAGTTCCCGGGGAGGGGGATTCTACGAGCAGTACTTC. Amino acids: CASSSRGGGFYEQYF. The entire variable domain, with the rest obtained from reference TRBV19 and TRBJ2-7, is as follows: DGGITQSPKYLFRKEGQNVTLSCEQNLNHDAMYWYRQDPGQGLRLIYYSQIVNDFQKGDIAEGYSVSREKKESFPLTVTSAQKNPTAFYLCASSSRGGGFYEQYFGPGTRLTVT.

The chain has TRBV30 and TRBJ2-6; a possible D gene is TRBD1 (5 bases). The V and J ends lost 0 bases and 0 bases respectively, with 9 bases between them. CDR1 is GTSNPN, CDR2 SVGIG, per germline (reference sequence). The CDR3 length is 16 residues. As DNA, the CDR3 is TGTGCCTGGAGTGTTGACAGTATCTCTGGGGCCAACGTCCTGACTTTC. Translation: CAWSVDSISGANVLTF.

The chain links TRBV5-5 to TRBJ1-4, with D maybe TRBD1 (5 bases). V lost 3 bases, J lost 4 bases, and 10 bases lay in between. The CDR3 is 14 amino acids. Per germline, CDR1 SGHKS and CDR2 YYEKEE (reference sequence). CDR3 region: CASSWGRGNEKLFF. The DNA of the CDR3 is TGTGCCAGCAGCTGGGGTAGGGGTAATGAAAAACTGTTTTTT.

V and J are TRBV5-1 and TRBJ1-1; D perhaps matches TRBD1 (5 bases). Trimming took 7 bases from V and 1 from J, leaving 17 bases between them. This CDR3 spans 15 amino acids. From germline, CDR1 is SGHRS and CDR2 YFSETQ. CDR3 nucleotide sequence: TGCGCCAGCGGGGGGACTGCGGGGGGGAACACTGAAGCTTTCTTT. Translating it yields CASGGTAGGNTEAFF.

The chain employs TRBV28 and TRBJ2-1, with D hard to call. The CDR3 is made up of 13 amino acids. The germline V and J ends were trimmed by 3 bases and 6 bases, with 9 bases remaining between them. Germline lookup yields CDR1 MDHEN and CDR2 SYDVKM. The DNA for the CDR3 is TGTGCCAGCAGTTTGATGAGGTTCAATGAGCAGTTCTTC. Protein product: CASSLMRFNEQFF.

CDR3 amino acids: CASSSQDEGKLFF. Here the CDR3 DNA reads TGTGCCAGCAGCAGCCAAGACGAGGGAAAACTGTTTTTT. V is TRBV9 and J is TRBJ1-4; D not certain. CDR1 SGDLS and CDR2 YYNGEE come from the germline V gene. The CDR3 is 13 residues long. Trimming shortened V by 4 bases and J by 10 bases, and 14 bases separated the two germline ends. The full variable domain, rest sourced from reference TRBV9 and TRBJ1-4, is DSGVTQTPKHLITATGQRVTLRCSPRSGDLSVYWYQQSLDQGLQFLIQYYNGEERAKGNILERFSAQQFPDLHSELNLSSLELGDSALYFCASSSQDEGKLFFGSGTQLSVL.

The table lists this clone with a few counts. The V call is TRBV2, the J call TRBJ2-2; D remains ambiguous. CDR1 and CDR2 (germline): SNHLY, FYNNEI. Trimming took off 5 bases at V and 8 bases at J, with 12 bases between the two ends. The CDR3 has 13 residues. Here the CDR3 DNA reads TGTGCCAGCAGTTTCCGATCCACAGGGGAGCTGTTTTTT. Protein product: CASSFRSTGELFF.

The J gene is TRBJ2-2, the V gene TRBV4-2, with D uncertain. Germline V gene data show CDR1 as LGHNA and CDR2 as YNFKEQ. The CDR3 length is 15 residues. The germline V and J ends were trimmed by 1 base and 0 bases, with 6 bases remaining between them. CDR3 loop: CASSQVPSNTGELFF. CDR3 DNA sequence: TGTGCCAGCAGCCAAGTTCCTTCGAACACCGGGGAGCTGTTTTTT.

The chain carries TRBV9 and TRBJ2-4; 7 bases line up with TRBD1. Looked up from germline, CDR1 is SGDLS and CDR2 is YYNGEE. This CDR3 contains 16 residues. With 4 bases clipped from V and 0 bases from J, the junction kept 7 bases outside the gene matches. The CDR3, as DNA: TGTGCCAGCAGCTCTACAGGGGCCCAAGCCAAAAACATTCAGTACTTC. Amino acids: CASSSTGAQAKNIQYF.